A single sample is the source of the 15 T cell receptor beta chains below, sequenced in a study of cytomegalovirus exposure and HLA in healthy donors (dated by TCRdb to between 2016 and 2019). Library creation used the immunoSEQ multiplex PCR assay. For the multiplex PCR, a mixture combining 60 forward primers for TCR Vbeta segments and 13 reverse primers for TCR Jbeta segments was used. In TCRdb, the immuneACCESS table is reduced to in-frame sequences with V and J assigned. These tables do not hold every clone; where another copy was compared, an unresolved V gene accounts for under half, and the others remain unexplained. This sample lists about 160,000 clones; approximately 77% were detected once. Approximately 2.3% of the sample is taken by the ten largest. Material for sequencing was PBMCs. Receptors originate from a man aged 50-59 years in good health and CMV-seropositive.

The J gene is TRBJ2-3, the V gene TRBV25-1; D is possibly TRBD2 (5 bases). The CDR3 spans 12 residues. The germline V gene encodes CDR1 MGHDK and CDR2 SYGVNS. Trimming took 4 bases from V and 7 from J, leaving 9 bases between them. The CDR3 here is CASSAGGHTQYF. The CDR3 DNA is TGTGCCAGCAGTGCGGGCGGGCATACGCAGTATTTT.

The chain joins TRBV2 to TRBJ1-2, with TRBD1 matching 9 bases. CDR3 length: 15 amino acids. Germline CDR1 reads SNHLY; CDR2 reads FYNNEI. Trimming at V came to 6 bases and at J to 8 bases, leaving 13 bases not matched to a gene. The CDR3 spells CASSSTPGTGSGYTF. In DNA form, the CDR3 reads TGTGCCAGCAGCTCAACCCCCGGGACAGGGTCCGGCTACACCTTC.

This chain joins TRBV15 and TRBJ1-2, with D possibly TRBD1 on 5 matching bases. The CDR3 has 15 residues. The V and J ends lost 0 bases and 1 base respectively, with 9 bases between them. Germline V gene lookup returns CDR1 LNHNV and CDR2 YYDKDF (reference sequence). As DNA, the CDR3 is TGTGCCACCAGCAGAGATCAGGGTGATAACTATGGCTACACCTTC. Translation gives CATSRDQGDNYGYTF.

The rearrangement uses TRBV12-5 and TRBJ2-2; D not certain. This CDR3 spans 12 amino acids. The V end lost 5 bases, the J end lost 8 bases, and 9 bases lay between the germline ends. CDR1 and CDR2 (germline): LGHNT, FRNRAP. CDR3 sequence (DNA): TGTGCTAGTGGTCCTTCGTCGGGGGAGCTGTTTTTT. Amino acid sequence: CASGPSSGELFF.

The table lists this clone with a few counts. The genes are TRBV7-9 and TRBJ2-2, with 9 positions matching TRBD1. CDR3 length: 15 amino acids. Germline-derived CDR1 and CDR2 are SEHNR and FQNEAQ (reference sequence). The junction had 7 bases not matched to a gene; V was cut back by 5 bases and J by 6 bases. The CDR3 DNA follows: TGTGCCAGCAGCCCCCGGGACAGGGTGGCCGGGGAGCTGTTTTTT. As protein: CASSPRDRVAGELFF.

In DNA, the CDR3 is TGCGCCAGCAGGGCCGAGGACAGATTTAATGAAAAACTGTTTTTT. This encodes CASRAEDRFNEKLFF. This rearrangement joins TRBV5-1 to TRBJ1-4; D is possibly TRBD1 (6 bases). The germline V and J ends were trimmed by 5 bases and 4 bases, with 15 bases remaining between them. The CDR3 has 15 residues. CDR1 and CDR2 from the germline V gene are SGHRS and YFSETQ.

V usage is TRBV4-3 and J usage is TRBJ1-3, with D possibly being TRBD1 (6 bases). The ends were cut back, 0 bases at V and 0 bases at J, with 24 bases in the middle. This CDR3 is built from 21 residues. Germline CDR1 and CDR2: LGHNA and YSLEER. Here the CDR3 reads CASSQDRVGTQNLYSGNTIYF. The CDR3 nucleotides are TGCGCCAGCAGCCAAGATCGTGTCGGGACACAGAACCTCTACTCTGGAAACACCATATATTTT.

The rearrangement joins TRBV2 to TRBJ2-5, with D maybe TRBD1 (5 bases). The V gene's germline CDR1 is SNHLY and CDR2 FYNNEI. With 5 bases removed from V and 4 bases from J, the gap between germline ends came to 11 bases. The CDR3 covers 13 residues. For the CDR3, the DNA is TGTGCCAGCAGTCCGGCTCAGGGAGAGACCCAGTACTTC. Residues: CASSPAQGETQYF.

As regards this clone: The germline gene is not matched at one end of the junction; a read error may be the cause. This rearrangement joins TRBV27 to TRBJ2-7, with 9 bases lining up with TRBD2. There are 14 residues in the CDR3. Germline V gene sequence: CDR1 MNHEY, CDR2 SMNVEV (reference sequence). The CDR3 DNA sequence: TGTGCCAGCAGTTTGGTAGCGGGGGCCCCGCGAGCGGACTTC. It encodes CASSLVAGAPRADF.

This clone has a single count. The genes are TRBV7-8 and TRBJ2-5; 7 bases line up with TRBD1. Gene TRBJ2-7 matches the end of the DNA better, so the J call may be wrong. The CDR3 covers 15 residues. Germline V gene lookup returns CDR1 SGHVS and CDR2 FQNEAQ. DNA for the CDR3: TGTGCCAGCAGGAAGGGGACAGCGAGCTCCTACGAGCAGTACTTC. It codes for CASRKGTASSYEQYF.

V gene TRBV19 combines with J gene TRBJ2-5; D is possibly TRBD1 (6 bases). Trimming removed 9 bases from V and 1 base from J, with 15 bases in between. CDR1 LNHDA and CDR2 SQIVND come from the germline V gene (reference sequence). CDR3 length: 14 amino acids. The CDR3 sequence: CARSGTSIQETQYF. The CDR3 coding sequence is TGTGCCAGGTCCGGGACAAGCATCCAAGAGACCCAGTACTTC.

This chain joins TRBV27 and TRBJ2-1, with TRBD2 matching over 8 bases. Unmatched junction bases numbered 9, after V lost 7 bases and J lost 10 bases. Looked up from germline, CDR1 is MNHEY and CDR2 is SMNVEV (reference sequence). The CDR3 contains 13 residues. The CDR3 DNA reads TGTGCCAGCAACTTACAGGGCGGGGGGGAGCAGTTCTTC. As protein: CASNLQGGGEQFF.

The V and J genes are TRBV10-2 and TRBJ1-3; D perhaps matches TRBD1 (6 bases). Trimming took off 5 bases at V and 1 base at J, with 9 bases between the two ends. There are 14 residues in the CDR3. Germline CDR1 WSHSY, CDR2 SAAADI. CDR3 bases: TGCGCCAGCAGTTCTGGACAGTCTGGAAACACCATATATTTT. This encodes CASSSGQSGNTIYF.

The chain uses TRBV5-4 and TRBJ2-6, with TRBD1 matching over 8 bases. The V and J ends lost 0 bases and 0 bases, in that order; junction bases with no gene match: 5. Germline V gene lookup returns CDR1 SGHNT and CDR2 YYREEE (reference sequence). CDR3 length: 18 residues. CDR3 sequence: CASSLGGQGSSGANVLTF. DNA for the CDR3: TGTGCCAGCAGCTTGGGCGGACAGGGAAGCTCTGGGGCCAACGTCCTGACTTTC.

The chain links TRBV4-3 to TRBJ2-7, with D possibly being TRBD1 (6 bases). V was shortened by 1 base and J by 2 bases, with 12 bases between the two germline ends. Germline loops: CDR1 LGHNA, CDR2 YSLEER. The CDR3 loop spans 15 amino acids. This chain's CDR3 is CASSQAAGVPYEQYF. The DNA of the CDR3 is TGCGCCAGCAGCCAAGCCGCAGGGGTTCCCTACGAGCAGTACTTC.